This T cell receptor (beta chain) stems from a study of PD-L1 blockade in urothelial cancer. TCRdb's copy holds only in-frame clones and misses some; the assay was immunoSEQ multiplex PCR. The table includes roughly 32,000 clones, around 89% detected once. The CDR3 extends over 16 amino acids. The V and J ends lost 0 bases and 6 bases, in that order; junction bases with no gene match: 6. The V gene's germline CDR1 is LGHNA and CDR2 YSLEER. Stated time point: peripheral blood 6 weeks after treatment start. The rearrangement links TRBV4-3 to TRBJ2-7; TRBD1 matches at 12 bases. The source was PBMCs, collected around atezolizumab (anti-PD-L1) treatment. The sequence came from a man older than 75 with urothelial cancer. CDR3 nucleotide sequence: TGCGCCAGCAGCCAAGATGGGACAGGGGGCCTGGGCGAGCAGTACTTC. Translation gives CASSQDGTGGLGEQYF.